These 27 T cell receptor beta chains share one sample of origin, sequenced in a study of blood T cells in healthy people across ages. The authors ran a second PCR of roughly 6 to 12 cycles using a sample-barcoded 5' primer and a J-beta primer mix. Via MiXCR, TCRdb re-called the 5' RACE reads, giving one row per CDR3 protein. The sample has about 680,000 distinct CDR3 sequences; around 45% are singletons. The sample taken for sequencing was blood. Receptors were obtained from a woman aged 55-69 years in good health.

V is TRBV25-1 and J is TRBJ2-7; D uncertain. Germline V gene sequence: CDR1 MGHDK, CDR2 SYGVNS. Deletions cut 1 base from V and 3 bases from J, with 4 bases between. The length of the CDR3 is 12 residues. CDR3 nucleotides: TGTGCCAGCAGTGAATCTGGCTACGAGCAGTACTTC. It codes for CASSESGYEQYF.

The rearrangement joins TRBV7-8 to TRBJ2-3, with TRBD2 as a possible D gene (5 bases). The CDR3 covers 15 residues. V was cut by 3 bases and J by 0 bases, with 10 bases left in between. From germline, CDR1 is SGHVS and CDR2 FQNEAQ. CDR3 bases: TGTGCCAGCAGCTTGTCGGGGTTCAGCACAGATACGCAGTATTTT. This translates into CASSLSGFSTDTQYF.

The chain has TRBV7-2 and TRBJ2-5; 9 nucleotides match TRBD2. The CDR3 is made up of 16 amino acids. V gave up 1 base and J gave up 2 bases; unmatched junction bases: 5. Germline V gene sequence: CDR1 SGHTA, CDR2 FQGNSA. CDR3 nucleotide sequence: TGTGCCAGCAGCTTAGTGGGCGGGGGGGGGCAAGAGACCCAGTACTTC. Protein product: CASSLVGGGGQETQYF.

The gene calls are TRBV15 and TRBJ2-3; 10 bases are shared with TRBD1. The CDR3 sequence is 15 residues long. Germline V CDR1 and CDR2: LNHNV, YYDKDF (reference sequence). V lost 0 bases and J lost 4; bases outside the gene matches: 1. The CDR3 reads CATSREDRGSDTQYF. As DNA, the CDR3 is TGTGCCACCAGCAGAGAGGACAGGGGGTCAGATACGCAGTATTTT.

The sample holds a few counts of this clonotype. This chain connects TRBV20-1 to TRBJ2-3; D might be TRBD1 (6 bases). V was trimmed by 6 bases and J by 1 base, leaving 17 bases between them. Germline CDR1 and CDR2: DFQATT and SNEGSKA (reference sequence). This CDR3 spans 15 amino acids. DNA for the CDR3: TGCAGTGCCGAGCGCAGGGGTTCTGGCACAGATACGCAGTATTTT. It yields the protein CSAERRGSGTDTQYF.

This clonotype is a singleton in its sample. The rearrangement joins TRBV27 to TRBJ2-7; no clear D gene. Germline values: CDR1 MNHEY, CDR2 SMNVEV (reference sequence). Trimming pared 5 bases from V and 10 bases from J, leaving 21 bases between. The CDR3 extends over 14 amino acids. The CDR3 coding sequence is TGTGCCAGCAGTCCGAGGATAGGGCGTCAGCATCAGTACTTC. Translating it yields CASSPRIGRQHQYF.

The chain has TRBV12-3 or TRBV12-4 and TRBJ2-2; D might be TRBD2 (5 bases). The ends were cut back, 6 bases at V and 6 bases at J, with 17 bases in the middle. The CDR3 is made up of 15 amino acids. The CDR3 loop reads CASRKGLSSAGELFF. The CDR3 DNA follows: TGTGCCAGCAGAAAAGGACTGAGCAGCGCCGGGGAGCTGTTTTTT.

A few counts support this clonotype. The germline gene is not matched at one end of the junction; a read error may be the cause. The chain has TRBV20-1 and TRBJ2-5; 12 nucleotides align to TRBD2. This CDR3 comprises 15 residues. Germline lookup yields CDR1 DFQATT and CDR2 SNEGSKA (reference sequence). The CDR3: CSARDLAGGGETQYF. The DNA for the CDR3 is TGCAGTGCTCGAGATCTAGCGGGAGGGGGGGAGACCCAGTACTTC.

The rearrangement joins TRBV4-3 to TRBJ2-3; 7 nucleotides agree with TRBD2. Germline V gives CDR1 LGHNA, CDR2 YSLEER. The J segment lost 5 bases and the V segment lost 1 base, leaving 3 bases of the junction unmatched. The CDR3 covers 14 residues. The CDR3 region is CASSQGEGLDTQYF. CDR3 coding DNA: TGCGCCAGCAGCCAAGGGGAGGGACTAGATACGCAGTATTTT.

The chain couples TRBV3-1 to TRBJ2-7; D is ambiguous. The ends were cut back, 0 bases at V and 0 bases at J, with 9 bases in the middle. Germline lookup yields CDR1 LGHDT and CDR2 YNNKEL (reference sequence). The CDR3 runs to 15 residues. The CDR3 nucleotides are TGTGCCAGCAGCCAAGACTACAGACGCTCCTACGAGCAGTACTTC. This encodes CASSQDYRRSYEQYF.

This clonotype was recorded only once. The junction departs from germline at one end; a sequencing error may be responsible. The chain links TRBV27 to TRBJ2-3; a weak D match, TRBD2 (6 bases). The CDR3 length is 16 residues. Germline assignment: CDR1 MNHEY and CDR2 SMNVEV (reference sequence). CDR3 nucleotide sequence: TGTGCCAACAGTTCATGGGGGGAGGCCTCCTCAGATACGCAGTATTTT. Translation: CANSSWGEASSDTQYF.

This chain links TRBV3-1 with TRBJ2-2; 7 nucleotides agree with TRBD1. The CDR3 contains 14 residues. V trimming: 1 base; J trimming: 7 bases; junction bases outside the gene matches: 3. Germline-derived CDR1 and CDR2 are LGHDT and YNNKEL (reference sequence). The CDR3 DNA sequence: TGTGCCAGCAGCCAAGGAACAGGGGTCGGGGAGCTGTTTTTT. Its translation: CASSQGTGVGELFF.

This rearrangement joins TRBV5-1 to TRBJ2-5, with 7 bases aligning to TRBD2. The CDR3 sequence is 13 residues long. Germline CDR1 SGHRS, CDR2 YFSETQ. The V and J ends lost 2 bases and 5 bases, in that order; junction bases with no gene match: 3. CDR3 residues: CASSFAGVETQYF. DNA of the CDR3: TGCGCCAGCAGCTTCGCGGGAGTGGAGACCCAGTACTTC.

The chain joins TRBV6-2 or TRBV6-3 to TRBJ2-7; the match to TRBD2 covers 12 bases. Germline V gene data show CDR1 as MNHEY and CDR2 as SVGEGT. CDR3 size: 16 residues. V shed 7 bases and J 2 bases; nucleotides not matched to a gene: 9. Here the CDR3 reads CASTKHRLAGAYEQYF. The CDR3 region has the DNA TGTGCCAGCACCAAACACCGACTAGCGGGAGCCTACGAGCAGTACTTC.

The CDR3 region is CASSSSDSYNSPLHF. As DNA, the CDR3 is TGCGCCAGCAGCTCCTCTGACTCCTATAATTCACCCCTCCACTTT. V gene TRBV4-3 combines with J gene TRBJ1-6; D gene ambiguous. The germline CDR1 and CDR2 sequences are LGHNA and YSLEER. V lost 5 bases and J 0 bases, leaving 8 bases between the germline ends. The CDR3 length is 15 residues.

This clonotype was counted between two and nine times. V and J are TRBV25-1 and TRBJ2-4, with D perhaps TRBD1 (5 bases). The CDR3 totals 13 residues. The germline V and J ends were trimmed by 8 bases and 6 bases, with 14 bases remaining between them. Germline loops: CDR1 MGHDK, CDR2 SYGVNS. CDR3 nucleotides: TGTGCCAGCGAACCAGGGTGGCGAAACATTCAGTACTTC. Translation gives CASEPGWRNIQYF.

This clonotype was counted a few times. J is TRBJ2-5 and V is TRBV29-1; D is uncertain. The CDR3 loop spans 10 amino acids. CDR1 and CDR2 (germline): SQVTM, ANQGSEA. V lost 5 bases to trimming and J lost 11 bases, with 12 bases between them. This chain's CDR3 is CSVLENEQYF. As DNA, the CDR3 is TGCAGCGTTCTAGAAAATGAGCAGTACTTC.

This rearrangement joins TRBV27 to TRBJ1-1; TRBD1 matches at 7 bases. This CDR3 region has 14 residues. Germline-derived CDR1 and CDR2 are MNHEY and SMNVEV (reference sequence). Trimming cost V 3 bases and J 1 base; bases outside gene matches: 2. CDR3 in amino acids: CASSFDRANTEAFF. For the CDR3, the DNA is TGTGCCAGCAGTTTCGACAGGGCGAACACTGAAGCTTTCTTT.

The genes are TRBV20-1 and TRBJ1-1; D is unresolved. The V end lost 6 bases, the J end lost 11 bases, and 13 bases lay between the germline ends. Germline V lookup: CDR1 DFQATT, CDR2 SNEGSKA (reference sequence). The CDR3 is 10 residues long. The CDR3 here is CSALRGWAFF. In nucleotides, the CDR3 is TGCAGTGCCCTTCGTGGGTGGGCTTTCTTT.

This clonotype showed up just a few times. CDR3 bases: TGTGCCAGCAGAACCAACCGGGACCTATATTCACCCCTCCACTTT. Amino acids: CASRTNRDLYSPLHF. The chain uses TRBV27 and TRBJ1-6, with a tentative D call TRBD1 (5 bases). This CDR3 comprises 15 residues. Germline V lookup: CDR1 MNHEY, CDR2 SMNVEV (reference sequence). Between the trimmed V and J ends, which lost 6 bases and 8 bases, there was a span of 17 bases.

V and J are TRBV4-2 and TRBJ2-3, with 7 bases fitting TRBD2. V was pared by 2 bases and J by 4 bases, with 6 bases of the junction left unmatched. Per the germline V gene, CDR1 is LGHNA and CDR2 is YNFKEQ. The CDR3 is 15 residues long. The CDR3, as DNA: TGTGCCAGCAGCCAATTGGCGGGAGCCTCAGATACGCAGTATTTT. Amino acid sequence: CASSQLAGASDTQYF.

This clonotype showed up just a few times. This chain uses TRBV20-1 with TRBJ2-5, with D unresolved. CDR3 size: 12 residues. Per germline, CDR1 DFQATT and CDR2 SNEGSKA (reference sequence). The V and J ends lost 2 bases and 11 bases respectively, with 15 bases between them. The CDR3 here is CSARQGPLEQYF. The CDR3 DNA is TGCAGTGCTAGACAAGGGCCTCTGGAGCAGTACTTC.

This clonotype occurred once. V usage is TRBV4-3 and J usage is TRBJ2-5, with a possible D match to TRBD2 (6 bases). Trimming took 0 bases from V and 11 from J, leaving 25 bases between them. The CDR3 sequence is 17 residues long. Germline V CDR1 and CDR2: LGHNA, YSLEER. This chain's CDR3 is CASSQDYAGTYNNEQYF. CDR3 bases: TGCGCCAGCAGCCAAGATTATGCGGGGACCTACAACAATGAGCAGTACTTC.

The chain is built from TRBV18 and TRBJ2-5; perhaps TRBD1 as D (5 bases). This CDR3 contains 15 residues. The germline gives CDR1 KGHSH, CDR2 LQKENI. V was cut by 3 bases and J by 1 base, with 12 bases left in between. The CDR3 nucleotides are TGTGCCAGCTCACCCAACCGACAGAGCCAAGAGACCCAGTACTTC. It yields the protein CASSPNRQSQETQYF.

This clonotype has more than one count but fewer than ten. The gene calls are TRBV11-2 and TRBJ2-7; D is perhaps TRBD1 (5 bases). The germline gives CDR1 SGHAT, CDR2 FQNNGV. V was cut by 0 bases and J by 6 bases, with 24 bases left in between. The CDR3 runs to 18 residues. CDR3 loop: CASSLDRVFGRVPSEQYF. CDR3 sequence (DNA): TGTGCCAGCAGCTTAGATCGGGTATTTGGCAGGGTACCTAGCGAGCAGTACTTC.

The chain has TRBV7-8 and TRBJ2-7, with TRBD2 as a possible D gene (6 bases). Between the trimmed V and J ends, which lost 6 bases and 7 bases, there was a span of 10 bases. The CDR3 spans 11 residues. Germline CDR1 SGHVS, CDR2 FQNEAQ. Written as DNA, the CDR3 is TGTGCCAGCAGAGTAGCGGTAGAGCAGTACTTC. This gives the protein CASRVAVEQYF. Based on the CDR3 plus reference TRBV7-8 and TRBJ2-7, the full variable domain is GAGVSQSPRYKVAKRGQDVALRCDPISGHVSLFWYQQALGQGPEFLTYFQNEAQLDKSGLPSDRFFAERPEGSVSTLKIQRTQQEDSAVYLCASRVAVEQYFGPGTRLTVT.

The rearrangement links TRBV7-2 to TRBJ2-3; TRBD2 matches 14 bases. Trimming cost V 5 bases and J 3 bases; bases outside gene matches: 4. This CDR3 contains 16 residues. The germline gives CDR1 SGHTA, CDR2 FQGNSA. This chain's CDR3 is CASSERLAGGTDTQYF. The CDR3 nucleotides are TGTGCCAGCAGCGAACGACTAGCGGGAGGGACAGATACGCAGTATTTT.